These 9 T cell receptor beta chains were sequenced from one sample in a study of blood T cells in healthy people across ages. A sample-barcoded 5' primer and a J-beta primer mix were used in a second PCR of roughly 7 to 11 cycles. MiXCR, applied by TCRdb to the 5' RACE reads, yields one record per CDR3 protein. Found here are some 760,000 distinct CDR3 sequences, 25% of them singletons; the top ten hold 9.4%. The sample also formed part of further work on T cells of mothers and their children.

Input material: blood. All receptors come from a boy aged 5-17 years in good health.

V usage is TRBV20-1 and J usage is TRBJ2-3; the match to TRBD1 covers 10 bases. CDR3 length equals 16 residues. Germline CDR1 is DFQATT and CDR2 is SNEGSKA (reference sequence). The J segment lost 6 bases and the V segment lost 0 bases, leaving 9 bases of the junction unmatched. This CDR3 is CSARDPTGGLRDTQYF. Here the CDR3 DNA reads TGCAGTGCTAGAGATCCGACAGGGGGCTTGAGGGATACGCAGTATTTT.

Regarding this clonotype: The junction departs from germline at one end; a sequencing error may be responsible. This rearrangement joins TRBV4-1 to TRBJ2-5; 10 bases agree with TRBD1. The J call is doubtful: the DNA matches TRBJ2-7 better. Germline CDR1 is MGHRA and CDR2 is YSYEKL. The CDR3 consists of 17 residues. The DNA of the CDR3 is TGCGCCAGCAGTCAAGAAACACCGGGACAGGGGTTGAACGAGCAGTACTTC. This translates into CASSQETPGQGLNEQYF.

Only a few counts were recorded for this clonotype. The chain uses TRBV29-1 and TRBJ2-5, with D hard to call. The CDR3 extends over 15 amino acids. Germline CDR1 reads SQVTM; CDR2 reads ANQGSEA. Trimming removed 3 bases from V and 5 bases from J, with 19 bases in between. The CDR3 spells CSVDSRSLTDETQYF. CDR3 sequence (DNA): TGCAGCGTTGACTCTAGATCGCTCACGGATGAGACCCAGTACTTC.

As to this clonotype: An end of the junction differs from the germline gene, which may be a read error. The chain is built from TRBV7-3 and TRBJ1-1; D is perhaps TRBD1 (5 bases). Looked up from germline, CDR1 is SGHTA and CDR2 is FQGTGA. The CDR3 spans 13 residues. The CDR3 spells CASSSIRGSEAFF. For the CDR3, the DNA is TGCGCCAGCAGCTCCATTCGGGGGTCTGAAGCTTTCTTT.

In its sample, this clonotype was seen a few times. In nucleotides, the CDR3 is TGCAGTGCTAGAGGGAAACTAGCGGGGGCCTACGAGCAGTACTTC. This codes for CSARGKLAGAYEQYF. This chain links TRBV20-1 with TRBJ2-5, with 11 bases that match TRBD2. The assigned J gene may be wrong: the sequence end matches TRBJ2-7 better. The V gene's germline CDR1 is DFQATT and CDR2 SNEGSKA (reference sequence). CDR3 length: 15 amino acids.

This clonotype appeared a few times. J is TRBJ2-3 and V is TRBV7-2, with 16 positions matching TRBD2. Germline CDR1 reads SGHTA; CDR2 reads FQGNSA. Trimming cost V 3 bases and J 0 bases; bases outside gene matches: 3. The CDR3 consists of 18 residues. The CDR3 protein is CASSLGLAGGVSTDTQYF. DNA of the CDR3: TGTGCCAGCAGCTTGGGACTAGCGGGGGGGGTCAGCACAGATACGCAGTATTTT. Full variable domain (remainder filled in from reference TRBV7-2 and TRBJ2-3): GAGVSQSPSNKVTEKGKDVELRCDPISGHTALYWYRQSLGQGLEFLIYFQGNSAPDKSGLPSDRFSAERTGGSVSTLTIQRTQQEDSAVYLCASSLGLAGGVSTDTQYFGPGTRLTVL.

This chain uses TRBV20-1 with TRBJ2-5; no clear D gene. CDR1 is DFQATT and CDR2 is SNEGSKA in the germline V gene (reference sequence). The CDR3 is 8 amino acids. Trimming took 7 bases from V and 9 from J, leaving 6 bases between them. DNA of the CDR3: TGCAGTGGGGGTCCCCAGTACTTC. The encoded protein is CSGGPQYF.

The table lists this clonotype with a few counts. J is TRBJ1-1 and V is TRBV27; no clear D gene. The CDR3 length is 14 residues. V was clipped by 5 bases and J by 11 bases, with 21 bases between them. The germline V gene has CDR1 MNHEY and CDR2 SMNVEV (reference sequence). CDR3 DNA: TGTGCCAGCAGTCCCCCCGGACTGCCCTTTAGCGCTTTCTTT. Protein product: CASSPPGLPFSAFF.

The chain joins TRBV19 to TRBJ2-5, with 8 bases that match TRBD2. The end of the DNA aligns better with TRBJ2-1, so the J call may be wrong. Per the germline V gene, CDR1 is LNHDA and CDR2 is SQIVND (reference sequence). The CDR3 has 14 amino acids. The CDR3 is CASSISGGPNEQFF. DNA for the CDR3: TGTGCCAGTAGTATCTCGGGGGGGCCGAATGAGCAGTTCTTC.